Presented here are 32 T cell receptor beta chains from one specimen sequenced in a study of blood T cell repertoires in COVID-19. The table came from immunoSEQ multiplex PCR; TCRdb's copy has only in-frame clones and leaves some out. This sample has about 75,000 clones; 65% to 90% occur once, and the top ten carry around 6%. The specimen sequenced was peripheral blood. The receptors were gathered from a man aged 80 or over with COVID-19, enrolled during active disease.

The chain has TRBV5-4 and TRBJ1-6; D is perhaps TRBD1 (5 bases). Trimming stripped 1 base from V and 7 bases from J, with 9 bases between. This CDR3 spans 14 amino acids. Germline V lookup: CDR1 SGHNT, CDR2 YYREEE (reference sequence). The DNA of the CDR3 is TGTGCCAGCAGCTTGCGCCAGGGAAATTCACCCCTCCACTTT. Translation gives CASSLRQGNSPLHF.

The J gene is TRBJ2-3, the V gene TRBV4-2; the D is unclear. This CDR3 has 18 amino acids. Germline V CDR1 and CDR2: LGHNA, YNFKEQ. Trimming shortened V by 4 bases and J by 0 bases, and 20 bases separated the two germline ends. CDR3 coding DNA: TGTGCCAGCAGCCCAGCCGGGTGGTCTGGAAAAAGCACAGATACGCAGTATTTT. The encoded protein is CASSPAGWSGKSTDTQYF.

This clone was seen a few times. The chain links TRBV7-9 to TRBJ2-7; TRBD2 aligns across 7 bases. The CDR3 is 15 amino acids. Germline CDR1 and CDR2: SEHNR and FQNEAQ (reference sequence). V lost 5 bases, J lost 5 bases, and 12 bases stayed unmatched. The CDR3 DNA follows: TGTGCCAGCAGCCCAGAGGGGTTTCGGGGGGACGAGCAGTACTTC. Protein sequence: CASSPEGFRGDEQYF.

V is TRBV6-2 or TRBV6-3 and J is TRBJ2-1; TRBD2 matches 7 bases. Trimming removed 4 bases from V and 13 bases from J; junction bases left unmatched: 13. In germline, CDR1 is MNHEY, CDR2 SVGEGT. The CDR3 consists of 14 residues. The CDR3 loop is CASSSVLAAYGQFF. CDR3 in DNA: TGTGCCAGCAGTTCCGTGCTAGCGGCCTATGGTCAGTTCTTC.

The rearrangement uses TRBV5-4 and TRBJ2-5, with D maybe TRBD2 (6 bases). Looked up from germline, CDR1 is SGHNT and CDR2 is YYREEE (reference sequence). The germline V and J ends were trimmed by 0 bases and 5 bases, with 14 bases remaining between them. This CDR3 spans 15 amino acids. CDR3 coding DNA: TGTGCCAGCAGCTTGGGGGTCAGGGAGGAGGAGACCCAGTACTTC. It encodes CASSLGVREEETQYF.

CDR3 region: CASSRGFETQYF. The CDR3 DNA follows: TGTGCCAGCAGCCGAGGTTTTGAGACCCAGTACTTC. The chain is built from TRBV14 and TRBJ2-5; no clear D. CDR1 and CDR2 from the germline V gene are SGHDN and FVKESK. V lost 4 bases, J lost 5 bases, and 8 bases lay in between. The CDR3 loop spans 12 amino acids.

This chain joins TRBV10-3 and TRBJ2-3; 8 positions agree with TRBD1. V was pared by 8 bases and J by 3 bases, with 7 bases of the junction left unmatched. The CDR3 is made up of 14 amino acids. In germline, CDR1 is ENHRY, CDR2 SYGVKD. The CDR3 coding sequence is TGTGCCATCGCCGGACAGGGCTGGACAGATACGCAGTATTTT. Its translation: CAIAGQGWTDTQYF.

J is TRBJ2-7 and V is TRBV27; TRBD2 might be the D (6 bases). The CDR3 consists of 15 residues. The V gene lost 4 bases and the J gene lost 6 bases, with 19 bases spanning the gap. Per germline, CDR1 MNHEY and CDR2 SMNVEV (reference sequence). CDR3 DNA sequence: TGTGCCAGCAGTTCGTGGAGGGCAGGGTTTAGCGAGCAGTACTTC. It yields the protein CASSSWRAGFSEQYF.

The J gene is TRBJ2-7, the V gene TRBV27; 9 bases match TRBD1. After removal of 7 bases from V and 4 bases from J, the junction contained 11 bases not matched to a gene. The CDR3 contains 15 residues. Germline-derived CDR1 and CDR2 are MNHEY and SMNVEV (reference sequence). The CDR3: CASTPLQGASYEQYF. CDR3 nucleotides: TGTGCCAGCACCCCCCTACAGGGGGCATCTTACGAGCAGTACTTC.

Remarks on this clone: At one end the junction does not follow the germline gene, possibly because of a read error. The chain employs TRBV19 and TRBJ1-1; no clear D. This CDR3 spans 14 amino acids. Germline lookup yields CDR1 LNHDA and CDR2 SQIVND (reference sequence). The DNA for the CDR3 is TGTGACAGTAGCCAAGCAGCGGGTGGCACTGAAGCTTTCTTT. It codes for CDSSQAAGGTEAFF.

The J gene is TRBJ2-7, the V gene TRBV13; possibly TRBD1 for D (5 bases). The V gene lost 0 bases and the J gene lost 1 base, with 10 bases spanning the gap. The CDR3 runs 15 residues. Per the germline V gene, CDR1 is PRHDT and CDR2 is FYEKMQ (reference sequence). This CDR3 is CASSLGRQLSYEQYF. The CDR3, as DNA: TGTGCCAGCAGCTTAGGGAGACAGCTGTCCTACGAGCAGTACTTC.

The CDR3 spells CASSGRDTDSYNEQFF. CDR3 nucleotides: TGTGCCAGCAGCGGTAGGGACACCGATTCCTACAATGAGCAGTTCTTC. V is TRBV7-9 and J is TRBJ2-1, with a possible D match to TRBD1 (6 bases). With 5 bases removed from V and 1 base from J, the gap between germline ends came to 15 bases. Germline CDR1 reads SEHNR; CDR2 reads FQNEAQ (reference sequence). The CDR3 is 16 amino acids. Variable domain in full (rest from reference TRBV7-9 and TRBJ2-1): DTGVSQNPRHKITKRGQNVTFRCDPISEHNRLYWYRQTLGQGPEFLTYFQNEAQLEKSRLLSDRFSAERPKGSFSTLEIQRTEQGDSAMYLCASSGRDTDSYNEQFFGPGTRLTVL.

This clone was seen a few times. The chain's CDR3 is CASSFRQGGTEAFF. The CDR3 DNA sequence: TGTGCCAGCAGTTTCCGACAGGGGGGCACTGAAGCTTTCTTT. The chain links TRBV6-5 to TRBJ1-1, with 9 bases fitting TRBD1. The germline V gene encodes CDR1 MNHEY and CDR2 SVGAGI. V lost 4 bases, J lost 4 bases, and 4 bases stayed unmatched. The CDR3 contains 14 residues.

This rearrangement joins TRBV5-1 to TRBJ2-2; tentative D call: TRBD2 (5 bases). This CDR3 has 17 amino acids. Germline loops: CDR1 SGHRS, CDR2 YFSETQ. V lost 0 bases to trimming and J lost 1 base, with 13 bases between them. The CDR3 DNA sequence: TGCGCCAGCAGCTTGGGAGGGCGTACATTGAACACCGGGGAGCTGTTTTTT. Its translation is CASSLGGRTLNTGELFF. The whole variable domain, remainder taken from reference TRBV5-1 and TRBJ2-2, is KAGVTQTPRYLIKTRGQQVTLSCSPISGHRSVSWYQQTPGQGLQFLFEYFSETQRNKGNFPGRFSGRQFSNSRSEMNVSTLELGDSALYLCASSLGGRTLNTGELFFGEGSRLTVL.

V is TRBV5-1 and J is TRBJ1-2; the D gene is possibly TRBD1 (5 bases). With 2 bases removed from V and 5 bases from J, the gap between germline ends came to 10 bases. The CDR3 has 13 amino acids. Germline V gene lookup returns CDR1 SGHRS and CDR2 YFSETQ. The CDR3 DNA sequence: TGCGCCAGCAGCTTCGAGGGGAGGTATGGCTACACCTTC. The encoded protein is CASSFEGRYGYTF. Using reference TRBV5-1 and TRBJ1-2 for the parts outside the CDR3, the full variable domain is KAGVTQTPRYLIKTRGQQVTLSCSPISGHRSVSWYQQTPGQGLQFLFEYFSETQRNKGNFPGRFSGRQFSNSRSEMNVSTLELGDSALYLCASSFEGRYGYTFGSGTRLTVV.

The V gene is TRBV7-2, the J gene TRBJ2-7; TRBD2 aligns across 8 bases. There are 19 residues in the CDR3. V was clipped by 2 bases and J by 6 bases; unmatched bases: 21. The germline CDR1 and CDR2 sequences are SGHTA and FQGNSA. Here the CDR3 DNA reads TGTGCCAGCAGCTTAAGGGGGGGGTGGAGGGTCTCGCGGGAGGTCGAGCAGTACTTC. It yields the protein CASSLRGGWRVSREVEQYF.

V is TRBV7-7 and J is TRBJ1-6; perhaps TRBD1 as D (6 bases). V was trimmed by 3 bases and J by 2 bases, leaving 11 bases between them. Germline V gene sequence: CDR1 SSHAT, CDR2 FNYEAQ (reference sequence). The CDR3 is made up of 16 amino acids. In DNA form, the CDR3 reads TGTGCCAGCAGCTTTAACAGGGATCCCTATAATTCACCCCTCCACTTT. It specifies CASSFNRDPYNSPLHF.

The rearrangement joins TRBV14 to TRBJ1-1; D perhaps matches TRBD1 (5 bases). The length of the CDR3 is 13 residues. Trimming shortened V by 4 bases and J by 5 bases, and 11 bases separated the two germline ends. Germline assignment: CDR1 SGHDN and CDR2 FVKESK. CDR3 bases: TGTGCCAGCAGCCTAAATCAGGGAACTGAAGCTTTCTTT. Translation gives CASSLNQGTEAFF.

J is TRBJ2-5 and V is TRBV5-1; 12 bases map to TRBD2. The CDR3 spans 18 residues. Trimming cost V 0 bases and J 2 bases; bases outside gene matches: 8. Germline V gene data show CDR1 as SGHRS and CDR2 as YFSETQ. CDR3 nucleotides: TGCGCCAGCAGCTTGGGGCCTAGCGGGGGGGCAACACAAGAGACCCAGTACTTC. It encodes CASSLGPSGGATQETQYF. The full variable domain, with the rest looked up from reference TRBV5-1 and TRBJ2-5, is KAGVTQTPRYLIKTRGQQVTLSCSPISGHRSVSWYQQTPGQGLQFLFEYFSETQRNKGNFPGRFSGRQFSNSRSEMNVSTLELGDSALYLCASSLGPSGGATQETQYFGPGTRLLVL.

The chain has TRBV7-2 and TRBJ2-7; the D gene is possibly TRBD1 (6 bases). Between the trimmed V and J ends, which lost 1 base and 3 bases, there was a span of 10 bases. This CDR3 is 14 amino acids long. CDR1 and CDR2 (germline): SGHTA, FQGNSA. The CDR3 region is CASSLGQVFYEQYF. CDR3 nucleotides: TGTGCCAGCAGCTTAGGACAGGTCTTCTACGAGCAGTACTTC.

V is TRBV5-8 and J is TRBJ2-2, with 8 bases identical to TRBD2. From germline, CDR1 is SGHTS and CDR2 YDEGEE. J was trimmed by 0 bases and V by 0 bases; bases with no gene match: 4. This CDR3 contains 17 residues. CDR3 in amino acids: CASSLASGPANTGELFF. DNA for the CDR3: TGTGCCAGCAGCTTGGCTAGCGGGCCTGCGAACACCGGGGAGCTGTTTTTT.

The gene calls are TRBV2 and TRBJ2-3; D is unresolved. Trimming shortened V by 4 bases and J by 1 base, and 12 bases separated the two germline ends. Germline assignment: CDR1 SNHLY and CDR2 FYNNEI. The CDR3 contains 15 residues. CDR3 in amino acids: CASSAQSLGTDTQYF. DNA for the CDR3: TGTGCCAGCAGTGCACAGTCACTGGGCACAGATACGCAGTATTTT.

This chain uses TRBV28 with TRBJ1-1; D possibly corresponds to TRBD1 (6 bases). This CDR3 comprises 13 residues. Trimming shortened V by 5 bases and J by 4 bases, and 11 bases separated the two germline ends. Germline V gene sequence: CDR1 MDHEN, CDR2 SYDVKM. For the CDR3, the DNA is TGTGCCAGCAGTATCACAGGGATCACTGAAGCTTTCTTT. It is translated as CASSITGITEAFF.

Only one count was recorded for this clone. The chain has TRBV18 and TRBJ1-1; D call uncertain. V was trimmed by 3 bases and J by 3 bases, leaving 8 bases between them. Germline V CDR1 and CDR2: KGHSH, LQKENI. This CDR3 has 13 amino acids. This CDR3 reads CASSPFRDTEAFF. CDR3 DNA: TGTGCCAGCTCACCGTTTCGGGACACTGAAGCTTTCTTT.

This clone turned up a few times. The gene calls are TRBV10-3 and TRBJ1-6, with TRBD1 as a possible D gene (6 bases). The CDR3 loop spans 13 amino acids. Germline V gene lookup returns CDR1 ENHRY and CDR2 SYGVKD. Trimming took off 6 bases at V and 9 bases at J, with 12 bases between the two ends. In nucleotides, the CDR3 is TGTGCCATCAGAAAGGGGGAAGGTTCACCCCTCCACTTT. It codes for CAIRKGEGSPLHF.

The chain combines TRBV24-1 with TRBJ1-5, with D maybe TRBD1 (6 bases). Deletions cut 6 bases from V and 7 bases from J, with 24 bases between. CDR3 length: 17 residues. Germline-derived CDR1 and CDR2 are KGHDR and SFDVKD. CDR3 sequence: CATSSLLPGQAEQPQHF. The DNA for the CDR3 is TGTGCCACCAGTTCGCTACTCCCGGGACAAGCAGAGCAGCCCCAGCATTTT.

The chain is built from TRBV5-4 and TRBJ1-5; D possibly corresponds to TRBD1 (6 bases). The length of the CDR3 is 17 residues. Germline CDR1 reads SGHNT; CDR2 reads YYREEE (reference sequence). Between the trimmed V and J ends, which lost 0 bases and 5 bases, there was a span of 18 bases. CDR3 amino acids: CASSLAGGRGIDQPQHF. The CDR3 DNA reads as TGTGCCAGCAGCTTGGCGGGGGGAAGGGGGATAGATCAGCCCCAGCATTTT.

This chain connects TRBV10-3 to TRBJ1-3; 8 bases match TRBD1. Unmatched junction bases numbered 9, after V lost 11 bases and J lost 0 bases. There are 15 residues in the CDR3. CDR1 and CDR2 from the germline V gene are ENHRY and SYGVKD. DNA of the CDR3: TGTGCCGCCCGGACAGGGACGTCCTCTGGAAACACCATATATTTT. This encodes CAARTGTSSGNTIYF.

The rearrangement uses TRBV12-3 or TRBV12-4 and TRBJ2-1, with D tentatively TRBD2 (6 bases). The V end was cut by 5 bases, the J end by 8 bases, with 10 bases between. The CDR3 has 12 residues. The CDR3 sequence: CASSPTRDEQFF. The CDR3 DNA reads TGTGCCAGCAGTCCGACTAGGGATGAGCAGTTCTTC.

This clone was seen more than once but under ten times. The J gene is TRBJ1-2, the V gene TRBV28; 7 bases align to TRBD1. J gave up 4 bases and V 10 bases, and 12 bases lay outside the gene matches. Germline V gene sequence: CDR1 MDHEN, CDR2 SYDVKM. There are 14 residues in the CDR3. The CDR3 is CATSTLTGTYGYTF. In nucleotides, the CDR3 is TGTGCCACCTCAACCCTGACAGGGACCTATGGCTACACCTTC.

The CDR3 region is CASSLAVDRGNNQPQHF. Here the CDR3 DNA reads TGTGCCAGCAGCTTAGCGGTTGACAGGGGGAACAATCAGCCCCAGCATTTT. The gene calls are TRBV7-9 and TRBJ1-5; 9 bases map to TRBD1. J was trimmed by 3 bases and V by 0 bases; bases with no gene match: 6. Germline loops: CDR1 SEHNR, CDR2 FQNEAQ (reference sequence). This CDR3 is built from 17 residues.

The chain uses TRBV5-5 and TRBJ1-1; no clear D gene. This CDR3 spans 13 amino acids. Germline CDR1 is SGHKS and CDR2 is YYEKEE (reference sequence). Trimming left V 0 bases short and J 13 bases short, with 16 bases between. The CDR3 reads CASSLAGGRDFFF. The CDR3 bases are TGTGCCAGCAGCTTGGCCGGCGGGAGGGATTTTTTCTTT.